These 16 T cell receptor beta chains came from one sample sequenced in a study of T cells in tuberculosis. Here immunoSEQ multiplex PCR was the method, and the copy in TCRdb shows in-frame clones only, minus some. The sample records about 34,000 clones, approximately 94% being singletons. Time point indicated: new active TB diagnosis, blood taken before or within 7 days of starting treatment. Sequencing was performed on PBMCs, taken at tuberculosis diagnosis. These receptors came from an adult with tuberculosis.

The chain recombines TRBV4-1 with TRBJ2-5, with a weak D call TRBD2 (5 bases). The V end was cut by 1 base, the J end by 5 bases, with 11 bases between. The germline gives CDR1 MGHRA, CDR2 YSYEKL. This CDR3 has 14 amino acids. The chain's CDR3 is CASSQGTVGETQYF. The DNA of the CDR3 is TGCGCCAGCAGCCAAGGGACTGTGGGTGAGACCCAGTACTTC.

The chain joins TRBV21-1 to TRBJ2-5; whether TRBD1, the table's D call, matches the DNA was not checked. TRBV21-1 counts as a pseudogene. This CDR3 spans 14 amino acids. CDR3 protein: CASTGRGRKETQYF. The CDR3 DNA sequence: TGTGCCAGCACCGGCAGGGGGCGGAAGGAGACCCAGTACTTC.

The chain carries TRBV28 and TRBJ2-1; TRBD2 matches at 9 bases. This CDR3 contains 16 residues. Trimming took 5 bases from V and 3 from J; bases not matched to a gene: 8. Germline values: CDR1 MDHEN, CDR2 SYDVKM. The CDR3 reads CASSRLAGAGYNEQFF. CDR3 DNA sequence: TGTGCCAGCAGTCGCTTAGCGGGAGCGGGCTACAATGAGCAGTTCTTC.

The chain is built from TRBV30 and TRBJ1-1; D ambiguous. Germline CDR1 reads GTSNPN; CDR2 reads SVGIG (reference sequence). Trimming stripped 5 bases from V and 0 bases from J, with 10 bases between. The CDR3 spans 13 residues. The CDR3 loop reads CAWLRHLNTEAFF. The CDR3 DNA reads TGTGCCTGGTTGCGACACCTGAACACTGAAGCTTTCTTT.

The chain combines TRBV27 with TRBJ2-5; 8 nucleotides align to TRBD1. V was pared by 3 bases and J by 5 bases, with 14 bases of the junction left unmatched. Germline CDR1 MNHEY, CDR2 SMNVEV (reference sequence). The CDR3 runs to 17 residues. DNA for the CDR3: TGTGCCAGCAGTTTGTCAGGGGGCCGGGGAATGGTGGAGACCCAGTACTTC. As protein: CASSLSGGRGMVETQYF.

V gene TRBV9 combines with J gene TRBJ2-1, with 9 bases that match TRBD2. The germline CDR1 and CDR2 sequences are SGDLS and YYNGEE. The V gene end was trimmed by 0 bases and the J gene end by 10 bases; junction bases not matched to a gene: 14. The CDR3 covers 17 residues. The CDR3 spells CASSVATGAGGPPEQFF. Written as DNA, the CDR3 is TGTGCCAGCAGCGTAGCCACTGGAGCGGGAGGCCCTCCGGAGCAGTTCTTC.

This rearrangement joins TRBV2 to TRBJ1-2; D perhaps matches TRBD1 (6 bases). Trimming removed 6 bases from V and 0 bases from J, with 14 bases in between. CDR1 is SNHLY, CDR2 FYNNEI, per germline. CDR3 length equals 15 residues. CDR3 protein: CASSSQGQSNYGYTF. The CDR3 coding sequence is TGTGCCAGCAGCTCCCAAGGACAGTCTAACTATGGCTACACCTTC.

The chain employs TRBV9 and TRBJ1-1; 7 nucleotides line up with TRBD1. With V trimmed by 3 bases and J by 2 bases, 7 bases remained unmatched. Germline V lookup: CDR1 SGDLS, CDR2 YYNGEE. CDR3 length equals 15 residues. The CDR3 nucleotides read TGTGCCAGCAGCGCCGAACAGGGGATCAACACTGAAGCTTTCTTT. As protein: CASSAEQGINTEAFF.

In nucleotides, the CDR3 is TGTGCCAGCAGCCAAGATGCAGCGGTGCCCACCTACGAGCAGTACTTC. Encoded protein: CASSQDAAVPTYEQYF. The chain uses TRBV4-2 and TRBJ2-7, with a tentative D call TRBD2 (5 bases). V lost 0 bases, J lost 2 bases, and 14 bases lay in between. The CDR3 sequence is 16 residues long. Germline CDR1 reads LGHNA; CDR2 reads YNFKEQ.

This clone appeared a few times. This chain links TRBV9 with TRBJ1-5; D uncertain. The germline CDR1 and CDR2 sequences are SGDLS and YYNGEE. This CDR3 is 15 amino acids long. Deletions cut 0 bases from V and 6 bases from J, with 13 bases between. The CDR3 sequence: CASSVGGGTGQPQHF. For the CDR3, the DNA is TGTGCCAGCAGCGTAGGTGGCGGAACGGGTCAGCCCCAGCATTTT.

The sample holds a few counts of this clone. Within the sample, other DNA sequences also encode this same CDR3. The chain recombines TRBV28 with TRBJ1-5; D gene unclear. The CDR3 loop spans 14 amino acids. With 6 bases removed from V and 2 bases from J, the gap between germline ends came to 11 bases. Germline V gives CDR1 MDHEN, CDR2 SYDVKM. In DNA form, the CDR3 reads TGTGCCAGCAGCAGACAACTGGGCAATCAGCCCCAGCATTTT. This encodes CASSRQLGNQPQHF. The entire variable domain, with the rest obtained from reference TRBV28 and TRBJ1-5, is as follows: DVKVTQSSRYLVKRTGEKVFLECVQDMDHENMFWYRQDPGLGLRLIYFSYDVKMKEKGDIPEGYSVSREKKERFSLILESASTNQTSMYLCASSRQLGNQPQHFGDGTRLSIL.

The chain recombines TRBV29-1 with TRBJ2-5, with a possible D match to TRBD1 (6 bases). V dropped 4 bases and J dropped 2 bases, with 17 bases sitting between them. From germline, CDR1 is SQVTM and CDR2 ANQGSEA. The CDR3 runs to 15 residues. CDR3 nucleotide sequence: TGCAGCGTTGGGCAGAGGGGTAGGGGGCAAGAGACCCAGTACTTC. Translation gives CSVGQRGRGQETQYF.

The CDR3 region is CASSLGGDNEQFF. The CDR3 bases are TGTGCCAGCAGCTTGGGCGGGGACAATGAGCAGTTCTTC. The V gene is TRBV5-6, the J gene TRBJ2-1; perhaps TRBD2 as D (6 bases). This CDR3 has 13 amino acids. The V gene's germline CDR1 is SGHDT and CDR2 YYEEEE. The V and J ends lost 0 bases and 5 bases respectively, with 6 bases between them.

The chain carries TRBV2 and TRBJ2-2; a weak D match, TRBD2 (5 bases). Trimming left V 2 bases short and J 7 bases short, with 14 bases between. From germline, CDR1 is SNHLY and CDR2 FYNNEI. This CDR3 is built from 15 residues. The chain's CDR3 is CASSEPMGGGGELFF. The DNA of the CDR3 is TGTGCCAGCAGTGAACCCATGGGCGGAGGCGGGGAGCTGTTTTTT.

CDR3: CASSGGSYEQYF. The CDR3 nucleotides read TGCGCCAGCAGCGGGGGCAGCTACGAGCAGTACTTC. The chain uses TRBV5-1 and TRBJ2-7, with TRBD1 as a possible D gene (6 bases). Germline V gene lookup returns CDR1 SGHRS and CDR2 YFSETQ. Trimming shortened V by 4 bases and J by 3 bases, and 8 bases separated the two germline ends. The CDR3 runs 12 residues.

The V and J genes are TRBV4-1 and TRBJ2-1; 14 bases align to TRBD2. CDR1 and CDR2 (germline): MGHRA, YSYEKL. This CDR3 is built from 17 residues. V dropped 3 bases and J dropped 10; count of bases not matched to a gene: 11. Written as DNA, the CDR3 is TGCGCCAGCAGCCAGCCCGGGACTAGCGGGAGAAAGTGGGAGCAGTTCTTC. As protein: CASSQPGTSGRKWEQFF.